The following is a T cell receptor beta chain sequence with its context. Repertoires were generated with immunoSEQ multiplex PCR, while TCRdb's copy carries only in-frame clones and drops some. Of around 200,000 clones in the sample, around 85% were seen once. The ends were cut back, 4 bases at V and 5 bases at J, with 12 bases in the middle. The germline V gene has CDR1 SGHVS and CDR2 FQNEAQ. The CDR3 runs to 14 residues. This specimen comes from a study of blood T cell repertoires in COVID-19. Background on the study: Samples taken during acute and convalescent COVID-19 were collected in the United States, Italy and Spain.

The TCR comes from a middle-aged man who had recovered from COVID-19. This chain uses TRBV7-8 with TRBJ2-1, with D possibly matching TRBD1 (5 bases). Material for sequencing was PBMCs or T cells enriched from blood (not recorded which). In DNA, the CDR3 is TGTGCCAGCAGCTCTCTTAGGGGCGACAATGAGCAGTTCTTC. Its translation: CASSSLRGDNEQFF.